By proportion, the clone carrying this T cell receptor beta chain is medium-sized. Its specificity is not known. This beta chain is a stray sequence in a library constructed for alpha chains; its clone size is not meaningful. The CDR3 contains 15 residues. Germline V gives CDR1 SQVTM, CDR2 ANQGSEA. Between the trimmed V and J ends, which lost 7 bases and 0 bases, there was a span of 19 bases. The data derive from a study of spatial heterogeneity in lung cancer. General observations from the study: Higher tumor mutation counts went along with higher counts of expanded intratumoral alpha and beta TCRs.

Stated time point: sample taken at primary tumor resection. TCRdb reprocessed the 5' RACE reads via MiXCR and lists one record per CDR3 protein. The repertoire holds 10,000 or so distinct CDR3 sequences, with roughly 12% as singletons. The receptor comes from a male donor with early-stage non-small cell lung cancer. The rearrangement links TRBV29-1 to TRBJ2-7, with D possibly matching TRBD2 (6 bases). Sequencing used lung tumor tissue, obtained at surgery. The CDR3 spells CSAGGISGGSYEQYF. CDR3 bases: TGCAGCGCTGGGGGGATTAGCGGAGGCTCCTACGAGCAGTACTTC.